This TCR beta chain was found in a study of blood T cell repertoires in COVID-19. Background on the study: The United States, Italy and Spain were the sources of the acute and convalescent COVID-19 samples. PBMCs, B-cell-depleted T cells, or T cells were the source of the cDNA or gDNA that made up the material.

This CDR3 has 16 residues. Germline V CDR1 and CDR2: SGHVS, FQNEAQ. Losses at the gene ends were 1 base for V and 2 bases for J; bases not matched to a gene: 5. Sequenced by immunoSEQ multiplex PCR; TCRdb stores in-frame clones only, minus some. In the table there are 230,000 or so clones, roughly 84% of which are singletons. V gene TRBV7-8 combines with J gene TRBJ2-7; 10 nucleotides agree with TRBD1. Material: peripheral blood. The sequence came from a woman in her thirties or forties who had recovered from COVID-19. CDR3 protein: CASSLVGQGLTYEQYF. For the CDR3, the DNA is TGTGCCAGCAGCTTAGTGGGACAGGGGCTTACCTACGAGCAGTACTTC.